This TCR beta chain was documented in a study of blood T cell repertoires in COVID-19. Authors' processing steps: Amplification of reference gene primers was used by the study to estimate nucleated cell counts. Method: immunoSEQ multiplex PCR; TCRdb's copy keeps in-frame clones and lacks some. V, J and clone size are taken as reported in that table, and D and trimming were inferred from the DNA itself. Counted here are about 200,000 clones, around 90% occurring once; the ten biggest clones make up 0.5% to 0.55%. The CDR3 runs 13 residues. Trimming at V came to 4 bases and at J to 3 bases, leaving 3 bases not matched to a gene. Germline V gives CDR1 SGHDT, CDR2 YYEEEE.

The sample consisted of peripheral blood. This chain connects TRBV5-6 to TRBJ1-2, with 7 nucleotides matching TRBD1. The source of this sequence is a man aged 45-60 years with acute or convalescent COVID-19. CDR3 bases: TGTGCCAGCAGCCTCGACAGGGACTATGGCTACACCTTC. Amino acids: CASSLDRDYGYTF.